Listed here is a single T cell receptor (beta chain). The antigen remains unidentified. These data come from a study of shared clonotypes between healthy human individuals. The wider study: A couple of women and a few men aged 18 to 49 served as donors.

In replicate PCRs of unsorted PBMC, approximately 0.3 ug DNA, 31,000 or so T cell genomes, was used. Only in-frame clones appear in the TCRdb table, and some are missing; sequencing was by immunoSEQ multiplex PCR. Counted here are hundreds of thousands of clones, roughly four fifths occurring once; the ten biggest clones make up about 12%. This CDR3 has 12 amino acids. The germline V gene encodes CDR1 KGHSH and CDR2 LQKENI. The V and J ends lost 5 bases and 8 bases respectively, with 12 bases between them. Whole-study results and caveats: Apart from blood, nothing was sampled; tissue repertoires likely differ.

Those who donated were healthy HIV-negative adults, with no recent acute infections or vaccinations reported. This sequence was found in a woman aged 40 to 49 in good health. Some clones in this sample may be carry-over from other donors' samples. Specimen: PBMCs. The chain combines TRBV18 with TRBJ1-1, with unresolved D. The CDR3 nucleotides read TGTGCCAGCTCATCCTCCAATCCCGAAGCTTTCTTT. This gives the protein CASSSSNPEAFF.